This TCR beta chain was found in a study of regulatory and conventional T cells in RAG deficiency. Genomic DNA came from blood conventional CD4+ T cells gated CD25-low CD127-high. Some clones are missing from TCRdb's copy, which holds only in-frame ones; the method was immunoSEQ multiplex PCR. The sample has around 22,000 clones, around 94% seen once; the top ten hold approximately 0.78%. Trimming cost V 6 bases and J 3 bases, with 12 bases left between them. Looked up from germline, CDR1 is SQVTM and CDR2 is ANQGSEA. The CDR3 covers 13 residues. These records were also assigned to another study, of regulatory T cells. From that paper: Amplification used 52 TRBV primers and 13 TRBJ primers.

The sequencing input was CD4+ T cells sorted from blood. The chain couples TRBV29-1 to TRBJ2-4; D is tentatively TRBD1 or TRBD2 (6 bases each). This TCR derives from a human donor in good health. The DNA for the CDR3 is TGCAGCGTGCTACAGGGAGGCAAAAACATTCAGTACTTC. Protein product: CSVLQGGKNIQYF.